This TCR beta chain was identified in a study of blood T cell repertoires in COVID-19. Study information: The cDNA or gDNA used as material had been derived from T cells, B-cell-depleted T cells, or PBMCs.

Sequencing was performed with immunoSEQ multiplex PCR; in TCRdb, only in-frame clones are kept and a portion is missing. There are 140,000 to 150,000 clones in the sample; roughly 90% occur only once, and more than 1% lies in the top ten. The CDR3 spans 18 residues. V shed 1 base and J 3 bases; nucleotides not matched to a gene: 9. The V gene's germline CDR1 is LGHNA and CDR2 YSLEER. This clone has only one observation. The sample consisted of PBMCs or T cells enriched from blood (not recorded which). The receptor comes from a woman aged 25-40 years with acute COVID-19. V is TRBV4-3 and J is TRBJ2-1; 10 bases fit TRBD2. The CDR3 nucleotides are TGCGCCAGCAGCCAAGGACTAGCGGGTGACAATATCTACAATGAGCAGTTCTTC. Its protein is CASSQGLAGDNIYNEQFF.